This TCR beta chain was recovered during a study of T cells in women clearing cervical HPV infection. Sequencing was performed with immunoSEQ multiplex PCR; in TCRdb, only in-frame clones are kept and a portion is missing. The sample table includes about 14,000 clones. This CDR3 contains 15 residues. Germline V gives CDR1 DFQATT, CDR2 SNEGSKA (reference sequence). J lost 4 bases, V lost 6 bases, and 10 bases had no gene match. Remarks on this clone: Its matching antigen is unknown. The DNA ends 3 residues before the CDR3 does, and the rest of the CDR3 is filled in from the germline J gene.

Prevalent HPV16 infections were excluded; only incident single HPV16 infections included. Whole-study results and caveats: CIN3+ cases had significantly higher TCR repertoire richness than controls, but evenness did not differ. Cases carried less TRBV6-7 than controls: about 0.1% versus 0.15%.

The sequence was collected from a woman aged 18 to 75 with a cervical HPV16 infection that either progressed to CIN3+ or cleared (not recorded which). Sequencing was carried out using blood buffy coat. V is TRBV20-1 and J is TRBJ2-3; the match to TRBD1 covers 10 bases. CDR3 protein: CSAPHRGTGADTQYF. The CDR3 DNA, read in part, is TGCAGTGCCCCCCACCGCGGGACAGGGGCAGATACG.